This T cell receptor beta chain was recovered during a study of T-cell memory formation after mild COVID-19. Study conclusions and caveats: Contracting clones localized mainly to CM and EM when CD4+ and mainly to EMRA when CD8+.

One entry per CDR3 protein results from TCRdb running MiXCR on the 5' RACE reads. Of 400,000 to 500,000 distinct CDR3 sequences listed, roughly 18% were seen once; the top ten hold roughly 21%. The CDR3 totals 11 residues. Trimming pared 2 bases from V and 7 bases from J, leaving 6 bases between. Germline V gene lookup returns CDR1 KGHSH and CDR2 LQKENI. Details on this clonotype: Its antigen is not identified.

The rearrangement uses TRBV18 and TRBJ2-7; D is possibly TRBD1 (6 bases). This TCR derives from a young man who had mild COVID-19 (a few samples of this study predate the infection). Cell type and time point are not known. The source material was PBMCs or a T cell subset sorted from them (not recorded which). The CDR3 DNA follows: TGTGCCAGCTCACCAGGACAGGAGCAGTACGTC. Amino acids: CASSPGQEQYV.